The 19 T cell receptor beta chains presented below share a single source sample, sequenced in a study of blood T cell repertoires in COVID-19. TCRdb's table, derived via immunoSEQ multiplex PCR, lists solely in-frame clones and lacks some. Of more than 150,000 clones in the sample, about four fifths were seen once. Sequenced: PBMCs or T cells enriched from blood (not recorded which). The origin of the receptors is a man aged 35 to 55 who had recovered from COVID-19.

Many counts were recorded for this clone. The chain couples TRBV12-3 or TRBV12-4 to TRBJ2-7; weak D call: TRBD2 (5 bases). Trimming took 8 bases from V and 0 from J, leaving 11 bases between them. This CDR3 contains 13 residues. This CDR3 reads CASLRGYSYEQYF. CDR3 DNA: TGTGCCAGCCTCCGGGGTTACTCCTACGAGCAGTACTTC.

The chain links TRBV2 to TRBJ1-3; 8 nucleotides line up with TRBD1. The CDR3 extends over 14 amino acids. Trimming took 6 bases from V and 3 from J; bases not matched to a gene: 4. The V gene's germline CDR1 is SNHLY and CDR2 FYNNEI. CDR3: CASRDRGGGNTIYF. The CDR3 DNA follows: TGTGCCAGCAGAGACAGGGGTGGTGGAAACACCATATATTTT.

V gene TRBV30 combines with J gene TRBJ1-1; no clear D gene. The CDR3 runs to 13 residues. CDR1 GTSNPN and CDR2 SVGIG come from the germline V gene (reference sequence). Trimming pared 2 bases from V and 6 bases from J, leaving 13 bases between. The CDR3 protein is CAWSFNFEAEAFF. The CDR3 coding sequence is TGTGCCTGGAGTTTTAATTTTGAGGCTGAAGCTTTCTTT.

The sample holds one count of this clone. The rearrangement uses TRBV10-1 and TRBJ1-6, with TRBD1 identical over 8 bases. CDR1 is WNHNN, CDR2 SYGVQD, per germline (reference sequence). The CDR3 sequence is 18 residues long. V was pared by 6 bases and J by 8 bases, with 18 bases of the junction left unmatched. The CDR3 DNA follows: TGCGCCAGCAGCCAGGGGGGACAGGCCCATCGTAGAGATTCACCCCTCCACTTT. Translation: CASSQGGQAHRRDSPLHF.

The V gene is TRBV5-1, the J gene TRBJ1-1, with 9 bases lining up with TRBD1. The length of the CDR3 is 14 residues. V lost 4 bases to trimming and J lost 5 bases; unmatched junction nucleotides: 6. In germline, CDR1 is SGHRS, CDR2 YFSETQ. CDR3: CASSGTGGGTEAFF. The DNA for the CDR3 is TGCGCCAGCAGCGGAACAGGGGGCGGGACTGAAGCTTTCTTT.

The chain recombines TRBV3-1 (or the pseudogene TRBV3-2) with TRBJ1-2, with a possible D match to TRBD1 (5 bases). The CDR3 consists of 15 residues. Germline CDR1 and CDR2: LGHDT and YNNKEL (reference sequence). V lost 3 bases to trimming and J lost 4 bases, with 15 bases between them. CDR3 sequence: CASSQTAPLLYGYTF. The CDR3 nucleotides read TGTGCCAGCAGCCAGACAGCACCGCTACTCTATGGCTACACCTTC.

The V gene is TRBV5-5, the J gene TRBJ2-7, with 8 nucleotides matching TRBD1. The germline gives CDR1 SGHKS, CDR2 YYEKEE (reference sequence). Losses at the gene ends were 4 bases for V and 5 bases for J; bases not matched to a gene: 5. CDR3 length equals 13 residues. The CDR3 nucleotides read TGTGCCAGCAGCCACCGACAGGGGAACGAGCAGTACTTC. Translated: CASSHRQGNEQYF.

This sequence joins TRBV2 and TRBJ2-5, with 8 bases fitting TRBD1. This CDR3 is 13 amino acids long. CDR1 is SNHLY, CDR2 FYNNEI, per germline. J lost 3 bases, V lost 5 bases, and 2 bases had no gene match. Here the CDR3 DNA reads TGTGCCAGCAGTCAGACAGGGGAAGAGACCCAGTACTTC. Amino acids: CASSQTGEETQYF.

The V call is TRBV7-9, the J call TRBJ1-1; TRBD1 might be the D (6 bases). The CDR3 spans 14 residues. Trimming pared 11 bases from V and 1 base from J, leaving 17 bases between. Germline V gene lookup returns CDR1 SEHNR and CDR2 FQNEAQ (reference sequence). Here the CDR3 reads CAGHRVPGNTEAFF. DNA for the CDR3: TGTGCCGGGCACAGGGTTCCGGGGAACACTGAAGCTTTCTTT.

This clone was recorded only once. The gene calls are TRBV13 and TRBJ2-1; TRBD2 aligns across 8 bases. The J segment lost 10 bases and the V segment lost 5 bases, leaving 13 bases of the junction unmatched. Per germline, CDR1 PRHDT and CDR2 FYEKMQ (reference sequence). The CDR3 extends over 15 amino acids. Here the CDR3 DNA reads TGTGCCAGCAGCATCAAACTAGCGGTCGGAGTGGAGCAGTTCTTC. As protein: CASSIKLAVGVEQFF. The full variable domain, completed using reference TRBV13 and TRBJ2-1, is AAGVIQSPRHLIKEKRETATLKCYPIPRHDTVYWYQQGPGQDPQFLISFYEKMQSDKGSIPDRFSAQQFSDYHSELNMSSLELGDSALYFCASSIKLAVGVEQFFGPGTRLTVL.

The chain combines TRBV5-4 with TRBJ2-1; the D is unclear. The CDR3 has 14 residues. The germline gives CDR1 SGHNT, CDR2 YYREEE (reference sequence). Trimming cost V 0 bases and J 5 bases, with 9 bases left between them. The CDR3 DNA follows: TGTGCCAGCAGCTTGGGGCTGATTCACAATGAGCAGTTCTTC. It translates to CASSLGLIHNEQFF.

This rearrangement joins TRBV11-2 to TRBJ1-2; 8 bases fit TRBD1. The CDR3 totals 15 residues. Germline trimming cut 6 bases from V and 5 bases from J; bases unmatched to any gene: 11. Germline V gene sequence: CDR1 SGHAT, CDR2 FQNNGV. Here the CDR3 DNA reads TGTGCCAGCAGGCCAGGGGGCGCAGTGGGATATGGCTACACCTTC. It specifies CASRPGGAVGYGYTF.

The gene calls are TRBV24-1 and TRBJ1-1, with D possibly being TRBD1 (5 bases). CDR1 and CDR2 (germline): KGHDR, SFDVKD. This CDR3 comprises 13 residues. With 4 bases removed from V and 7 bases from J, the gap between germline ends came to 12 bases. The CDR3 DNA reads TGTGCCACCAGTGACCCGGAGGGACGTGAAGCTTTCTTT. The encoded protein is CATSDPEGREAFF.

V and J are TRBV7-3 and TRBJ2-1, with 9 positions matching TRBD2. The length of the CDR3 is 16 residues. The V segment lost 4 bases and the J segment 6 bases; nucleotides outside the gene matches: 10. Germline CDR1 and CDR2: SGHTA and FQGTGA. The CDR3 DNA reads TGTGCCAGCAGCTCCTCGACTAGCGGAAGCTTCAATGAGCAGTTCTTC. This sequence encodes CASSSSTSGSFNEQFF. The entire variable domain, with the rest obtained from reference TRBV7-3 and TRBJ2-1, is as follows: GAGVSQTPSNKVTEKGKYVELRCDPISGHTALYWYRQSLGQGPEFLIYFQGTGAADDSGLPNDRFFAVRPEGSVSTLKIQRTERGDSAVYLCASSSSTSGSFNEQFFGPGTRLTVL.

The genes are TRBV6-5 and TRBJ2-5; no reliable D call. This CDR3 has 14 amino acids. Trimming cost V 2 bases and J 4 bases, with 11 bases left between them. In germline, CDR1 is MNHEY, CDR2 SVGAGI. This chain's CDR3 is CASSYDLTGETQYF. CDR3 DNA sequence: TGTGCCAGCAGTTACGACCTCACGGGAGAGACCCAGTACTTC.

The V call is TRBV18, the J call TRBJ1-3; TRBD1 matches 9 bases. From germline, CDR1 is KGHSH and CDR2 LQKENI. V gave up 5 bases and J gave up 1 base; unmatched junction bases: 9. The CDR3 is 17 residues long. The CDR3 loop reads CASSTGTGPLSGNTIYF. CDR3 in DNA: TGTGCCAGCTCAACCGGGACAGGGCCTCTTTCTGGAAACACCATATATTTT.

The CDR3 loop is CASSLLGAGSSYEQYF. CDR3 nucleotides: TGTGCCAGCAGTTTATTGGGGGCCGGTAGCTCCTACGAGCAGTACTTC. This chain links TRBV28 with TRBJ2-7; maybe TRBD1 (6 bases). From germline, CDR1 is MDHEN and CDR2 SYDVKM. The CDR3 loop spans 16 amino acids. Trimming cost V 1 base and J 0 bases, with 13 bases left between them.

The chain has TRBV29-1 and TRBJ1-4, with 10 bases aligning to TRBD1. Germline V gene lookup returns CDR1 SQVTM and CDR2 ANQGSEA. CDR3 length equals 17 residues. With 7 bases clipped from V and 8 bases from J, the junction kept 19 bases outside the gene matches. The CDR3 nucleotides read TGCAGCGCCCGCCCGGGGACAGGGGTAGAAGGGGGCGAAAAACTGTTTTTT. It specifies CSARPGTGVEGGEKLFF.

The rearrangement uses TRBV27 and TRBJ2-3; the D gene is possibly TRBD2 (5 bases). This CDR3 has 16 amino acids. Germline values: CDR1 MNHEY, CDR2 SMNVEV (reference sequence). V was pared by 3 bases and J by 0 bases, with 13 bases between. Here the CDR3 reads CASSFIGGESTDTQYF. CDR3 DNA: TGTGCCAGCAGTTTCATCGGAGGCGAAAGCACAGATACGCAGTATTTT.